This is a list of T cell receptor beta chains from one sample in a study of blood T cell repertoires in COVID-19. The table came from immunoSEQ multiplex PCR; TCRdb's copy has only in-frame clones and leaves some out. This repertoire shows about 55,000 clones, less than 75% found once; its top ten account for approximately 15%. Sequencing used peripheral blood. The receptors were gathered from a woman in her seventies with acute or convalescent COVID-19. CDR3s include the opening cysteine and the closing phenylalanine or tryptophan. A D gene is named only where the DNA matches it firmly. The size entry is marked missing in some rows and otherwise reads once, few, many or a size class.

j_gene | d_gene | abundance | v_gene | CDR3aa | CDR3nt
TRBJ2-3 | NA | medium-sized | TRBV7-8 | CATQRGGWTDTQYF | TGTGCCACACAAAGGGGGGGATGGACAGATACGCAGTATTTT
TRBJ1-1 | TRBD1 | NA | TRBV25-1 | CASSEWGDSTEAFF | TGTGCCAGCAGTGAATGGGGGGACAGCACTGAAGCTTTCTTT
TRBJ1-2 | TRBD1 | NA | TRBV6-5 | CASSYQGQGARNGYTF | TGTGCCAGCAGTTATCAGGGCCAGGGGGCACGGAATGGCTACACCTTC
TRBJ2-5 | TRBD2 | NA | TRBV6-6 | CASRLKGSGVQETQYF | TGTGCCAGCCGCCTCAAGGGTAGCGGGGTCCAAGAGACCCAGTACTTC
TRBJ2-3 | TRBD2 | NA | TRBV4-2 | CASSLRLAGGPKRADTQYF | TGTGCCAGCAGCCTCCGACTAGCGGGGGGGCCAAAGAGAGCAGATACGCAGTATTTT
TRBJ2-1 | NA | once | TRBV11-3 | CASSLGGLGHNEQFF | TGTGCCAGCAGCTTAGGGGGGCTTGGCCACAATGAGCAGTTCTTC
TRBJ1-1 | NA | NA | TRBV6-6 | CASSPGLLNTEAFF | TGTGCCAGCAGTCCGGGACTGCTGAACACTGAAGCTTTCTTT
TRBJ1-3 | TRBD1 | once | TRBV7-9 | CASSLTTGGNTIYF | TGTGCCAGCAGCTTAACGACAGGGGGAAACACCATATATTTT
TRBJ1-4 | TRBD1 | NA | TRBV5-1 | CASSISGQGAEKLFF | TGCGCCAGCAGCATTTCCGGACAGGGGGCTGAAAAACTGTTTTTT
TRBJ1-2 | TRBD1 | NA | TRBV18 | CASSPIPGGHSRGYTF | TGTGCCAGCTCACCAATTCCAGGGGGTCATTCGAGGGGCTACACCTTC
TRBJ1-1 | NA | NA | TRBV10-2 | CASSERRGDTEAFF | TGCGCCAGCAGTGAGAGACGGGGAGACACTGAAGCTTTCTTT
TRBJ1-5 | TRBD1 | few | TRBV6-5 | CASSYRQGASQPQHF | TGTGCCAGCAGTTACCGGCAGGGGGCTAGTCAGCCCCAGCATTTT
TRBJ1-2 | TRBD1 | NA | TRBV5-4 | CATGTGGYGYTF | TGTGCCACCGGGACAGGGGGCTATGGCTACACCTTC
TRBJ1-2 | TRBD1 | NA | TRBV5-1 | CASSFTGQVYGYTF | TGCGCCAGCAGCTTCACGGGACAGGTTTATGGCTACACCTTC
TRBJ1-1 | TRBD1 | NA | TRBV4-1 | CASRRGTGGDTEAFF | TGCGCCAGCAGACGAGGGACAGGGGGGGACACTGAAGCTTTCTTT
TRBJ1-2 | NA | NA | TRBV9 | CASSAEPVLGYTF | TGTGCCAGCAGCGCGGAGCCCGTGTTGGGCTACACCTTC
TRBJ1-5 | NA | NA | TRBV6-4 | CASSREVDQPQHF | TGTGCCAGCAGCAGGGAGGTAGATCAGCCCCAGCATTTT
TRBJ2-1 | TRBD2 | NA | TRBV9 | CASSVAQRGGLYNEQFF | TGTGCCAGCAGCGTAGCCCAGCGGGGGGGACTCTACAATGAGCAGTTCTTC
TRBJ1-5 | NA | NA | TRBV12-3/TRBV12-4 | CASSFGAEPQHF | TGTGCCAGCAGTTTCGGTGCCGAGCCCCAGCATTTT
TRBJ2-2 | TRBD2 | NA | TRBV5-8 | CASRKTSAGELFF | TGTGCCAGCAGGAAAACTAGCGCCGGGGAGCTGTTTTTT
TRBJ1-6 | TRBD1 | once | TRBV6-5 | CASRRSGTENSPLHF | TGTGCCAGCAGACGATCCGGGACAGAAAATTCACCCCTCCACTTT
TRBJ2-1 | NA | NA | TRBV7-8 | CASSLIGGGAGDNEQFF | TGTGCCAGCAGCTTAATCGGGGGAGGTGCAGGCGACAATGAGCAGTTCTTC
TRBJ2-1 | NA | once | TRBV27 | CASRPRGGLRVWGTSDEQFF | TGTGCCAGCAGACCTAGGGGGGGGTTGAGAGTCTGGGGAACCAGCGATGAGCAGTTCTTC
TRBJ2-2 | NA | NA | TRBV10-3 | CAISEDPGRVLTGELFF | TGTGCCATCAGTGAGGACCCCGGCAGGGTACTTACCGGGGAGCTGTTTTTT
TRBJ2-5 | TRBD2 | few | TRBV3-1/TRBV3-2 | CASSLKRGGETQYF | TGTGCCAGCAGCCTGAAGCGGGGGGGAGAGACCCAGTACTTC